A single sample is the source of the 32 T cell receptor beta chains below, sequenced in a study of OX40 agonist ivuxolimab in advanced cancers. Sequencing was performed with immunoSEQ multiplex PCR; in TCRdb, only in-frame clones are kept and a portion is missing. The profile shows under 75,000 clones, roughly four fifths of them singletons. Source: CD4+ or CD8+ T cells sorted from blood, taken in a trial of the OX40 agonist ivuxolimab. These receptors all come from an adult with an advanced solid tumor such as melanoma, head and neck, liver or kidney cancer.

The chain couples TRBV15 to TRBJ2-5; 7 nucleotides match TRBD2. The CDR3 has 14 amino acids. V lost 4 bases and J lost 3; bases outside the gene matches: 5. Germline V gene sequence: CDR1 LNHNV, CDR2 YYDKDF (reference sequence). CDR3 bases: TGTGCCACCAGCACGGGACTATTGAAAGAGACCCAGTACTTC. Protein sequence: CATSTGLLKETQYF.

The chain couples TRBV5-1 to TRBJ1-2; tentative D call: TRBD1 (6 bases). V was shortened by 2 bases and J by 4 bases, with 12 bases between the two germline ends. Germline V gives CDR1 SGHRS, CDR2 YFSETQ. The CDR3 is 14 residues long. The CDR3 sequence is CASSLLDSLYGYTF. The CDR3 DNA reads TGCGCCAGCAGCTTATTGGACAGCCTCTATGGCTACACCTTC.

The rearrangement uses TRBV5-6 and TRBJ2-4; D possibly corresponds to TRBD2 (5 bases). The CDR3 is 19 residues long. Trimming left V 2 bases short and J 1 base short, with 22 bases between. Germline values: CDR1 SGHDT, CDR2 YYEEEE. CDR3 nucleotides: TGTGCCAGCAGCTTCCGAACCGGGCTCCGGGGATGGGCCAAAAACATTCAGTACTTC. Protein sequence: CASSFRTGLRGWAKNIQYF.

The rearrangement links TRBV19 to TRBJ2-2, with a possible D match to TRBD2 (5 bases). Trimming shortened V by 3 bases and J by 4 bases, and 18 bases separated the two germline ends. Germline V gene data show CDR1 as LNHDA and CDR2 as SQIVND (reference sequence). The CDR3 extends over 17 amino acids. This CDR3 is CASSIVPGIPLTGELFF. As DNA, the CDR3 is TGTGCCAGTAGTATTGTGCCCGGGATTCCACTCACCGGGGAGCTGTTTTTT.

The rearrangement links TRBV5-1 to TRBJ2-7; a weak D match, TRBD2 (6 bases). V was clipped by 0 bases and J by 3 bases, with 13 bases between them. Looked up from germline, CDR1 is SGHRS and CDR2 is YFSETQ. There are 15 residues in the CDR3. The CDR3 DNA sequence: TGCGCCAGCAGCTTGGGGGCGCGGGGAGTCTACGAGCAGTACTTC. It codes for CASSLGARGVYEQYF.

This clone was seen more than once but under ten times. The chain recombines TRBV4-3 with TRBJ1-3; no clear D. Germline CDR1 is LGHNA and CDR2 is YSLEER. Trimming took off 0 bases at V and 1 base at J, with 4 bases between the two ends. This CDR3 contains 14 residues. CDR3 in DNA: TGCGCCAGCAGCCAAGAGGATTCTGGAAACACCATATATTTT. This encodes CASSQEDSGNTIYF.

The chain uses TRBV30 and TRBJ1-4; TRBD1 is a possible D gene (5 bases). Germline CDR1 and CDR2: GTSNPN and SVGIG (reference sequence). The V end lost 2 bases, the J end lost 7 bases, and 17 bases lay between the germline ends. The CDR3 runs 15 residues. CDR3 nucleotide sequence: TGTGCCTGGAGTACGACAAGGGAGGGGAGTGAAAAACTGTTTTTT. It encodes CAWSTTREGSEKLFF.

The rearrangement uses TRBV19 and TRBJ2-3; D unclear. The CDR3 is made up of 13 amino acids. V dropped 4 bases and J dropped 4 bases, with 9 bases sitting between them. From germline, CDR1 is LNHDA and CDR2 SQIVND (reference sequence). The CDR3 region is CASSNRVADTQYF. The DNA of the CDR3 is TGTGCCAGTAGTAATCGAGTGGCAGATACGCAGTATTTT.

In this sample, this clone turned up once. V and J are TRBV5-1 and TRBJ2-7; D unresolved. Germline loops: CDR1 SGHRS, CDR2 YFSETQ. The CDR3 runs to 14 residues. With 4 bases removed from V and 0 bases from J, the gap between germline ends came to 11 bases. In DNA, the CDR3 is TGCGCCAGCAGCCCATCGGTGAGCTCCTACGAGCAGTACTTC. It translates to CASSPSVSSYEQYF.

This clone was observed a handful of times. Distinct nucleotide sequences in the sample also encode this CDR3. The chain combines TRBV15 with TRBJ1-4; D call uncertain. V lost 8 bases and J lost 0, with 10 bases in between. Germline V CDR1 and CDR2: LNHNV, YYDKDF (reference sequence). The CDR3 has 14 amino acids. This CDR3 is CATSRAATNEKLFF. The DNA for the CDR3 is TGTGCCACCTCCCGGGCCGCAACTAATGAAAAACTGTTTTTT.

Regarding this clone: The identical CDR3 is also encoded by other nucleotide sequences in the sample. The chain joins TRBV29-1 to TRBJ2-3, with D uncertain. The V gene's germline CDR1 is SQVTM and CDR2 ANQGSEA. The CDR3 extends over 11 amino acids. The V end lost 4 bases, the J end lost 5 bases, and 7 bases lay between the germline ends. CDR3 amino acids: CSVVVGDTQYF. DNA of the CDR3: TGCAGCGTTGTAGTTGGAGATACGCAGTATTTT.

The chain uses TRBV30 and TRBJ2-3, with D perhaps matching TRBD1 (5 bases). The CDR3 is 13 residues long. V lost 3 bases to trimming and J lost 1 base, with 8 bases between them. Germline-derived CDR1 and CDR2 are GTSNPN and SVGIG (reference sequence). CDR3 in amino acids: CAWRDKGTDTQYF. CDR3 coding DNA: TGTGCCTGGAGGGACAAGGGCACAGATACGCAGTATTTT.

The chain uses TRBV5-1 and TRBJ1-2; D might be TRBD1 (5 bases). The CDR3 runs to 13 residues. The ends were cut back, 0 bases at V and 5 bases at J, with 8 bases in the middle. The germline V gene has CDR1 SGHRS and CDR2 YFSETQ. The CDR3 here is CASSLVGEYGYTF. The CDR3 DNA follows: TGCGCCAGCAGCTTGGTAGGGGAGTATGGCTACACCTTC.

The gene calls are TRBV19 and TRBJ1-1; D is uncertain. The CDR3 spans 16 residues. Germline V CDR1 and CDR2: LNHDA, SQIVND (reference sequence). V was pared by 1 base and J by 5 bases, with 17 bases between. The CDR3 bases are TGTGCCAGTAGTATAGGTAGGCGATCAAGACGGACTGAAGCTTTCTTT. Translating it yields CASSIGRRSRRTEAFF.

The chain employs TRBV5-1 and TRBJ2-3, with D tentatively TRBD1 (6 bases). V shed 4 bases and J shed 5 bases, with 17 bases lying between them. Germline loops: CDR1 SGHRS, CDR2 YFSETQ. The CDR3 length is 15 residues. The CDR3 is CASSKQGISRDTQYF. The CDR3 nucleotides are TGCGCCAGCAGCAAGCAGGGGATTAGTAGAGATACGCAGTATTTT.

This clone was detected a few times. The rearrangement links TRBV9 to TRBJ1-1; D unclear. Germline V gene lookup returns CDR1 SGDLS and CDR2 YYNGEE. V was trimmed by 0 bases and J by 6 bases, leaving 9 bases between them. The CDR3 length is 13 residues. This CDR3 is CASSVATIPEAFF. CDR3 DNA: TGTGCCAGCAGCGTAGCTACGATCCCTGAAGCTTTCTTT.

The gene calls are TRBV5-4 and TRBJ1-2; no clear D gene. There are 13 residues in the CDR3. Germline V gene data show CDR1 as SGHNT and CDR2 as YYREEE (reference sequence). Trimming stripped 2 bases from V and 1 base from J, with 6 bases between. CDR3 loop: CASSFVDNYGYTF. The CDR3 DNA is TGTGCCAGCAGCTTTGTGGATAACTATGGCTACACCTTC.

This clone was seen a handful of times. The chain employs TRBV18 and TRBJ1-1; D is uncertain. The germline CDR1 and CDR2 sequences are KGHSH and LQKENI. The CDR3 loop spans 16 amino acids. The germline V and J ends were trimmed by 1 base and 1 base, with 13 bases remaining between them. CDR3 residues: CASSPRTFSANTEAFF. CDR3 DNA sequence: TGTGCCAGCTCACCACGTACCTTTTCCGCGAACACTGAAGCTTTCTTT. The full variable domain, with the rest looked up from reference TRBV18 and TRBJ1-1, is NAGVMQNPRHLVRRRGQEARLRCSPMKGHSHVYWYRQLPEEGLKFMVYLQKENIIDESGMPKERFSAEFPKEGPSILRIQQVVRGDSAAYFCASSPRTFSANTEAFFGQGTRLTVV.

The V and J genes are TRBV7-2 and TRBJ1-2; 9 bases match TRBD1. J gave up 2 bases and V 5 bases, and 6 bases lay outside the gene matches. The CDR3 is 15 residues long. Germline CDR1 is SGHTA and CDR2 is FQGNSA. The DNA for the CDR3 is TGTGCCAGCAGCCCCGGGGACAGGGAAAACTATGGCTACACCTTC. It yields the protein CASSPGDRENYGYTF.

The chain carries TRBV19 and TRBJ1-1; no definite D call. Germline CDR1 is LNHDA and CDR2 is SQIVND (reference sequence). There are 16 residues in the CDR3. Trimming took off 3 bases at V and 1 base at J, with 15 bases between the two ends. CDR3 bases: TGTGCCAGTAGTATTTTTGGCAACCGGAGGAACACTGAAGCTTTCTTT. This codes for CASSIFGNRRNTEAFF.

V gene TRBV6-1 combines with J gene TRBJ1-5; D call uncertain. CDR1 MNHNS and CDR2 SASEGT come from the germline V gene. V lost 3 bases to trimming and J lost 7 bases, with 4 bases between them. The CDR3 covers 11 residues. CDR3: CASSEDQPQHF. CDR3 in DNA: TGTGCCAGCAGTGAGGACCAGCCCCAGCATTTT.

The genes are TRBV11-2 and TRBJ2-1; D could derive from TRBD1 or TRBD2 (6 bases each). The CDR3 loop spans 13 amino acids. Germline V gives CDR1 SGHAT, CDR2 FQNNGV. V was shortened by 9 bases and J by 4 bases, with 13 bases between the two germline ends. The DNA for the CDR3 is TGTGCCAGTGAACGGGGGCTATACAATGAGCAGTTCTTC. Its protein is CASERGLYNEQFF.

The chain is built from TRBV29-1 and TRBJ2-1, with 7 positions matching TRBD2. This CDR3 spans 12 amino acids. The germline gives CDR1 SQVTM, CDR2 ANQGSEA. CDR3 sequence: CTGERGGNEQFF. In DNA form, the CDR3 reads TGCACCGGTGAGCGGGGAGGCAATGAGCAGTTCTTC.

This chain uses TRBV5-1 with TRBJ2-3; D is perhaps TRBD2 (5 bases). The germline gives CDR1 SGHRS, CDR2 YFSETQ. The CDR3 has 14 residues. V was cut by 4 bases and J by 4 bases, with 13 bases left in between. In DNA form, the CDR3 reads TGCGCCAGCAGCACGGAACGGGGAGCAGATACGCAGTATTTT. Its translation: CASSTERGADTQYF. Combining the CDR3 with reference TRBV5-1 and TRBJ2-3 gives the whole variable domain KAGVTQTPRYLIKTRGQQVTLSCSPISGHRSVSWYQQTPGQGLQFLFEYFSETQRNKGNFPGRFSGRQFSNSRSEMNVSTLELGDSALYLCASSTERGADTQYFGPGTRLTVL.

The chain combines TRBV27 with TRBJ1-2; 8 bases fit TRBD1. From germline, CDR1 is MNHEY and CDR2 SMNVEV (reference sequence). This CDR3 is built from 16 residues. The J segment lost 3 bases and the V segment lost 5 bases, leaving 11 bases of the junction unmatched. CDR3 bases: TGTGCCAGCAGTGCCGGGGGGGACAGGCGATACTATGGCTACACCTTC. Amino acids: CASSAGGDRRYYGYTF.

V usage is TRBV27 and J usage is TRBJ1-1; possibly TRBD1 for D (6 bases). The germline gives CDR1 MNHEY, CDR2 SMNVEV (reference sequence). V dropped 3 bases and J dropped 0 bases, with 14 bases sitting between them. This CDR3 comprises 16 residues. CDR3 coding DNA: TGTGCCAGCAGTTTGACAGGAGCTACCCTGAACACTGAAGCTTTCTTT. Protein sequence: CASSLTGATLNTEAFF.

The sample holds a few counts of this clone. This chain uses TRBV12-5 with TRBJ1-5, with TRBD1 matching 8 bases. The CDR3 contains 13 residues. CDR1 LGHNT and CDR2 FRNRAP come from the germline V gene. V trimming: 6 bases; J trimming: 8 bases; junction bases outside the gene matches: 6. The CDR3 is CASGQTGGKPQHF. The CDR3 bases are TGTGCTAGTGGCCAAACAGGGGGGAAGCCCCAGCATTTT.

The chain employs TRBV30 and TRBJ2-5; 11 bases agree with TRBD1. The V gene's germline CDR1 is GTSNPN and CDR2 SVGIG (reference sequence). The trim removed 2 bases at V and 4 bases at J, leaving 18 bases unmatched. The CDR3 has 19 amino acids. DNA for the CDR3: TGTGCCTGGAGTCCCTCTTACGCCGGGACAGGGGGAGGAGGAGAGACCCAGTACTTC. Encoded protein: CAWSPSYAGTGGGGETQYF.

Turning to this clone: Other DNA sequences in this specimen translate into the identical CDR3. The chain joins TRBV5-1 to TRBJ2-7; D may be TRBD1 or TRBD2 (5 bases each). Germline CDR1 reads SGHRS; CDR2 reads YFSETQ. Trimming removed 4 bases from V and 0 bases from J, with 11 bases in between. This CDR3 has 14 residues. CDR3 sequence reads: CASSPGTVSYEQYF. The DNA of the CDR3 is TGCGCCAGCAGCCCGGGGACGGTCTCCTACGAGCAGTACTTC.

V gene TRBV4-1 combines with J gene TRBJ2-7; no clear D. The CDR3 covers 15 residues. In germline, CDR1 is MGHRA, CDR2 YSYEKL. The V gene lost 1 base and the J gene lost 0 bases, with 10 bases spanning the gap. The CDR3 spells CASSQVAQDSYEQYF. The CDR3 DNA is TGCGCCAGCAGCCAAGTAGCCCAGGACTCCTACGAGCAGTACTTC.

The chain couples TRBV2 to TRBJ2-7; 9 bases line up with TRBD1. V shed 6 bases and J 3 bases; nucleotides not matched to a gene: 12. Germline V CDR1 and CDR2: SNHLY, FYNNEI. The CDR3 has 16 amino acids. The CDR3 loop reads CASSVPSGQGLYEQYF. CDR3 in DNA: TGTGCCAGCAGCGTCCCGTCGGGACAGGGACTCTACGAGCAGTACTTC.

The rearrangement uses TRBV10-2 and TRBJ1-2; the match to TRBD1 covers 8 bases. V shed 0 bases, J shed 4 bases, and the junction held 4 bases outside the gene matches. Germline V gene lookup returns CDR1 WSHSY and CDR2 SAAADI. The CDR3 contains 15 residues. The DNA of the CDR3 is TGCGCCAGCAGTGAGTCGGGGGGACAGGTCTATGGCTACACCTTC. Translating gives CASSESGGQVYGYTF.